This T cell receptor (beta chain) appears in the sequencing data of a study of technical replicates of blood from a handful of donors. Germline assignment: CDR1 SGHTA and CDR2 FQGTGA. The CDR3 contains 15 residues. The J segment lost 5 bases and the V segment lost 2 bases, leaving 3 bases of the junction unmatched. Repertoires were generated with immunoSEQ multiplex PCR, while TCRdb's copy carries only in-frame clones and drops some. The sample holds 100,000 or so clones; 95% to 96% are singletons and the top ten take 0.2% to 0.25%. This sequence originates from a human donor in good health. The rearrangement joins TRBV7-3 to TRBJ2-1; TRBD2 aligns across 10 bases. Sequences were obtained from T cells isolated from PBMCs. CDR3 region: CASSLGLAANNEQFF. Written as DNA, the CDR3 is TGTGCCAGCAGCTTAGGACTAGCGGCAAACAATGAGCAGTTCTTC.